This TCR beta chain was recorded in a study of Ad26.COV2.S vaccination and SARS-CoV-2 variants (dated by TCRdb to the early 2020s). Study-wide context: Donors in the vaccine arm were drawn from COV1001, a phase I-IIa trial of Ad26.COV2.S in healthy adults that was multicentre, randomized, double-blind and placebo-controlled. Ad26.COV2.S was given intramuscularly at 5x10^10 or 1x10^11 viral particles, as a single shot or as two shots 56 days apart. TCRbeta repertoire sequencing served as the tool for gauging how specific and how broad the SARS-CoV-2-reactive T cell receptors were following Ad26.COV2.S vaccination. The TCR-sequenced set comprised approximately 30 samples: roughly 19 Ad26.COV2.S vaccine recipients, 5 placebo recipients and 8 SARS-CoV-2 convalescent individuals. Trial participants were randomized into five groups of five: low-dose or high-dose Ad26.COV2.S given once or twice, or placebo on both occasions. Throughout the experiments and outcome assessment, investigators stayed blinded to trial group allocation.

Results the study describes overall, beyond this receptor: The study lacked the statistical power to compare responses across vaccine doses or regimens. After vaccination, substantial breadth of spike-specific CD8+ and CD4+ T cell responses was reported. Compared with placebo recipients, Ad26.COV2.S recipients showed higher spike-specific TCR breadth (P = 0.0014). Comparable non-spike TCR breadth was observed between vaccine and placebo recipients, consistent with only spike being contained in the vaccine. The authors noted that total T cell responses may have been underestimated by the TCR breadth and depth analyses.

CDR1 and CDR2 were assigned from the germline V gene (reference sequence) as SEHNR and FQNEAQ. The CDR3 sequence holds 15 residues, the cysteine and phenylalanine included. The sequence is cut down to CDR3 DNA, 45 bases in frame from base 1. Trimming leaves V shorter by 4 bases and J shorter by 0 bases, with the junction holding 5 bases beyond the gene matches. TCRbeta CDR3 regions were sequenced with the immunoSEQ Assay. After extraction, genomic DNA underwent amplification by bias-controlled multiplex PCR, followed by high-throughput sequencing. On the authors' methods: Collapsing and filtering of sequences were performed to quantify the absolute abundance of each unique TCRbeta CDR3 region. T cell fraction was estimated by normalizing TCRbeta template counts to usable DNA, with usable DNA measured through amplification of reference genes found in all nucleated cells. Repertoire TCRs were annotated as SARS-CoV-2-specific when V gene, CDR3 amino acid sequence and J gene were exactly matched to a known reactive TCR set. MIRA supplied the reference SARS-CoV-2 TCR set, which was filtered for enrichment in COVID-19-positive ImmuneCODE repertoires so that public or cross-reactive TCRs were removed. Using the MIRA antigens, annotated TCRs were further analysed by specific ORF or by position within an ORF. Depth was the summed frequency of annotated unique rearrangements, while breadth was defined as annotated unique rearrangements over total unique productive rearrangements. Two-sided Wilcoxon rank-sum tests were applied when comparing TCR breadth between groups. Here the immuneACCESS table is served through TCRdb, limited to in-frame sequences with V and J called. Missing clones are a known gap in these copies; in checked studies unresolved V genes cover under half, and the rest lacks a known reason. That table furnishes V, J and clone size, whereas the DNA furnished D and trimming. The sample table lists about 350,000 clones, roughly 81% of them with a count of one. The top ten clones comprise about 3.5% of the sample.

The sample's treatment or condition label, in plain terms: 15 to 20 received Ad26.COV2.S at low or high dose, single or two shots; 5 received placebo; per-sample allocation not given. For vaccine and placebo recipients, repertoires were sequenced using samples collected on day 63 after the first injection. Between 29 July and 7 August 2020, Cohort 1b enrolled around 25 adults aged 18-55 years at one site in Boston, USA. Ad26.COV2.S was a replication-incompetent adenovirus type 26 vector that expressed a prefusion-stabilized SARS-CoV-2 spike protein derived from the original Wuhan strain. About this clone: This receptor's antigen is unknown. Nothing much larger sits one base from this clone, and base qualities are not available.

The chain is assembled from TRBV7-9 and TRBJ1-2, with 7 bases matching TRBD1. The sequence came from a person between 18 and 65 years old who received the Ad26.COV2.S COVID-19 vaccine or a placebo. The specimen was peripheral blood, collected in a trial of Ad26.COV2.S vaccine versus placebo. The CDR3 region reads CASSSTGDPNYGYTF. The nucleotide sequence reads TGTGCCAGCAGCTCAACAGGGGACCCTAACTATGGCTACACCTTC.